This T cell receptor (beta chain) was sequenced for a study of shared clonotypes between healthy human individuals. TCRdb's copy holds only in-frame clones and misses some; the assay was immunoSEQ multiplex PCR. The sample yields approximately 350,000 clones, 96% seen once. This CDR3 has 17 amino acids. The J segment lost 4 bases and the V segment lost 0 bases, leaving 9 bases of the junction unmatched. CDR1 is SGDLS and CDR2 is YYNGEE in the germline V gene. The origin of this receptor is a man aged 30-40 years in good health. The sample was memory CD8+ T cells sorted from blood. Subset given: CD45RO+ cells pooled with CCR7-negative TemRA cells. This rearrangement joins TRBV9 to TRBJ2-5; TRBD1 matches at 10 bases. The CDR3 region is CASSVGVRDRGPETQYF. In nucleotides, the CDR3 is TGTGCCAGCAGCGTAGGGGTTCGCGACAGGGGGCCAGAGACCCAGTACTTC. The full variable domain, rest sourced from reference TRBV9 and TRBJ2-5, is DSGVTQTPKHLITATGQRVTLRCSPRSGDLSVYWYQQSLDQGLQFLIQYYNGEERAKGNILERFSAQQFPDLHSELNLSSLELGDSALYFCASSVGVRDRGPETQYFGPGTRLLVL.